The present entry profiles one T cell receptor beta chain with its context. V lost 3 bases and J lost 6; bases outside the gene matches: 24. The CDR3 is made up of 21 amino acids. Germline loops: CDR1 KGHSH, CDR2 LQKENI. The data derive from a study of control samples from healthy donors and cancer patients. The data were produced by immunoSEQ multiplex PCR, yet TCRdb's version contains in-frame clones alone and is incomplete. The profile shows 150,000 to 200,000 clones, about 90% of them singletons. The clonotype originates from a man aged 30 to 45 in good health. This chain uses TRBV18 with TRBJ2-3; 10 nucleotides match TRBD1. The sample comprised blood. CDR3 sequence: CASSPAIGTGAVASLTDTQYF. CDR3 sequence (DNA): TGTGCCAGCTCACCGGCCATAGGGACAGGGGCGGTAGCTAGCCTAACGGATACGCAGTATTTT. The variable domain in full, completed from reference TRBV18 and TRBJ2-3, reads NAGVMQNPRHLVRRRGQEARLRCSPMKGHSHVYWYRQLPEEGLKFMVYLQKENIIDESGMPKERFSAEFPKEGPSILRIQQVVRGDSAAYFCASSPAIGTGAVASLTDTQYFGPGTRLTVL.